This TCR beta chain stems from a study of sequential checkpoint blockade in melanoma. Study at large: Randomization was 1:1 between first-line nivolumab→ipilimumab and ipilimumab→nivolumab.

The method was immunoSEQ multiplex PCR; TCRdb's version includes in-frame clones alone and lacks a portion of them. This table has 25,000 to 30,000 clones, about 80% appearing once. Trimming left V 4 bases short and J 1 base short, with 16 bases between. Germline CDR1 is LNHNV and CDR2 is YYDKDF (reference sequence). The length of the CDR3 is 16 residues. Regarding treatment: randomized to nivolumab then ipilimumab (arm A) or the reverse (arm B). This rearrangement joins TRBV15 to TRBJ2-5; maybe TRBD2 (6 bases). The sample in question was CD8+ T cells sorted from blood (inferred from file names), obtained from a patient given nivolumab and ipilimumab in sequence. This receptor was obtained from a human donor with melanoma. The CDR3 spells CATSNRGWGSQETQYF. The CDR3 DNA is TGTGCCACCAGCAACCGGGGGTGGGGGTCCCAAGAGACCCAGTACTTC.